This passage covers 10 T cell receptor beta chains from one sample sequenced in a study of T cell responses to AZD1222 COVID-19 vaccine. Only in-frame clones appear in the TCRdb table, and some are missing; sequencing was by immunoSEQ multiplex PCR. The sample lists 120,000 or so clones, more than 75% seen once, with more than 6.5% in the top ten. This specimen consisted of peripheral blood, obtained on day 0 of AZD1222 vaccination. The receptors here all came from an adult in good health.

This rearrangement joins TRBV25-1 to TRBJ2-7; the D is unclear. The germline V gene has CDR1 MGHDK and CDR2 SYGVNS. V lost 10 bases and J lost 2, with 18 bases in between. The CDR3 has 14 amino acids. CDR3 DNA sequence: TGTGCCACCAGCCTTAGTAGTCGTACCTACGAGCAGTACTTC. It yields the protein CATSLSSRTYEQYF.

Ten or more counts support this clone. The CDR3 DNA reads as TGTGCCAGCAGTGAAGGCCGGATAGCCAGGGACGAGCAGTACTTC. Translating it yields CASSEGRIARDEQYF. The V and J genes are TRBV2 and TRBJ2-7; TRBD1 is a possible D gene (5 bases). This CDR3 comprises 15 residues. Germline V CDR1 and CDR2: SNHLY, FYNNEI. V was clipped by 1 base and J by 5 bases, with 15 bases between them.

The chain combines TRBV19 with TRBJ1-5; a possible D gene is TRBD1 (5 bases). The germline V and J ends were trimmed by 9 bases and 0 bases, with 33 bases remaining between them. Germline CDR1 reads LNHDA; CDR2 reads SQIVND (reference sequence). The CDR3 length is 21 residues. The CDR3 DNA is TGTGCCAGCAAGTCGACCGGGGGGAGCCCTTTTCCCCCCTATAGCAATCAGCCCCAGCATTTT. Protein: CASKSTGGSPFPPYSNQPQHF.

The chain has TRBV24-1 and TRBJ2-3; TRBD1 or TRBD2 may be the D gene (7 bases each). The germline CDR1 and CDR2 sequences are KGHDR and SFDVKD. V lost 3 bases, J lost 4 bases, and 16 bases lay in between. The CDR3 covers 16 residues. The CDR3 region has the DNA TGTGCCACCAGTGATCGGGCCTCAGGGGGGGCAGATACGCAGTATTTT. Residues: CATSDRASGGADTQYF.

The chain has TRBV6-5 and TRBJ2-7; D perhaps matches TRBD1 (5 bases). CDR3 length: 13 amino acids. Germline assignment: CDR1 MNHEY and CDR2 SVGAGI. The germline V and J ends were trimmed by 4 bases and 2 bases, with 9 bases remaining between them. The CDR3 region is CASSLGAPYEQYF. For the CDR3, the DNA is TGTGCCAGCAGTTTAGGGGCCCCCTACGAGCAGTACTTC.

The rearrangement links TRBV18 to TRBJ2-2, with TRBD1 matching 9 bases. CDR1 and CDR2 (germline): KGHSH, LQKENI. V lost 3 bases, J lost 5 bases, and 4 bases stayed unmatched. The CDR3 covers 15 residues. The CDR3 region is CASSPQDRGTGELFF. The CDR3 nucleotides read TGTGCCAGCTCACCGCAGGACAGGGGAACCGGGGAGCTGTTTTTT.

The chain joins TRBV6-1 to TRBJ1-5; D may be TRBD1 (5 bases). V lost 1 base and J lost 2, with 15 bases in between. The CDR3 loop spans 17 amino acids. Germline CDR1 reads MNHNS; CDR2 reads SASEGT. Written as DNA, the CDR3 is TGTGCCAGCAGTGAAGGCGGAGGGGCTGGTGGCAATCAGCCCCAGCATTTT. Protein: CASSEGGGAGGNQPQHF.

V gene TRBV21-1 combines with J gene TRBJ1-1; the D call of TRBD1 is as the table states it, not checked on the DNA. TRBV21-1 corresponds to a pseudogene. There are 15 residues in the CDR3. CDR3: CASSKEVGTATEAFF. In DNA, the CDR3 is TGTGCCAGCAGCAAAGAGGTAGGGACAGCCACTGAAGCTTTCTTT.

The CDR3: CAWKASSYNSPLHF. DNA of the CDR3: TGTGCCTGGAAAGCGAGCTCCTATAATTCACCCCTCCACTTT. The V gene is TRBV30, the J gene TRBJ1-6; no clear D gene. Per germline, CDR1 GTSNPN and CDR2 SVGIG (reference sequence). This CDR3 spans 14 amino acids. The V end lost 4 bases, the J end lost 0 bases, and 7 bases lay between the germline ends.

The chain links TRBV2 to TRBJ2-2; 10 bases match TRBD2. The CDR3 runs to 18 residues. The germline V gene encodes CDR1 SNHLY and CDR2 FYNNEI. V trimming: 0 bases; J trimming: 4 bases; junction bases outside the gene matches: 8. The chain's CDR3 is CASSEARSGGAGTGELFF. CDR3 nucleotides: TGTGCCAGCAGTGAAGCGCGGAGCGGGGGGGCGGGCACCGGGGAGCTGTTTTTT.